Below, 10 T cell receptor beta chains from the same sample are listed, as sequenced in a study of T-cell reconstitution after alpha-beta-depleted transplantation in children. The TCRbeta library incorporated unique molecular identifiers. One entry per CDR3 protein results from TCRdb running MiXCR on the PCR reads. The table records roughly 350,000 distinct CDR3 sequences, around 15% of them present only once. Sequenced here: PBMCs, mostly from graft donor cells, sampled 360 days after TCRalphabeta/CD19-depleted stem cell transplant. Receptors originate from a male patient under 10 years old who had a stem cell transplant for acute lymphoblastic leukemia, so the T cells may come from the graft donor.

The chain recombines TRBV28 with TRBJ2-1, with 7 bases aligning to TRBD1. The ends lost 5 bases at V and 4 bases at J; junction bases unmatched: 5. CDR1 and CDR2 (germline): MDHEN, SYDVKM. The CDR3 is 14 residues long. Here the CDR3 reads CASSAGTEYNEQFF. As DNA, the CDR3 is TGTGCCAGCAGTGCCGGGACAGAGTACAATGAGCAGTTCTTC.

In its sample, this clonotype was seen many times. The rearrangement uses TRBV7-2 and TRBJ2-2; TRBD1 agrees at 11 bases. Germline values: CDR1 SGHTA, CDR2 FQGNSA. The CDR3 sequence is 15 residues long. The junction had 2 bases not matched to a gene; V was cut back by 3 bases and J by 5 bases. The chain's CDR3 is CASSLDRGRTGELFF. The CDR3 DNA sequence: TGTGCCAGCAGCTTGGACAGGGGGCGGACCGGGGAGCTGTTTTTT.

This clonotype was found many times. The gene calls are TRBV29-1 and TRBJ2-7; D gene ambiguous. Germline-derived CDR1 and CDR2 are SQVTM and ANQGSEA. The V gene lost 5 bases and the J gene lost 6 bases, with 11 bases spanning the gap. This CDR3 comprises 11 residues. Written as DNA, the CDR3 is TGCAGCGTTCGGGCCCCTACCGAGCAGTACTTC. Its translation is CSVRAPTEQYF.

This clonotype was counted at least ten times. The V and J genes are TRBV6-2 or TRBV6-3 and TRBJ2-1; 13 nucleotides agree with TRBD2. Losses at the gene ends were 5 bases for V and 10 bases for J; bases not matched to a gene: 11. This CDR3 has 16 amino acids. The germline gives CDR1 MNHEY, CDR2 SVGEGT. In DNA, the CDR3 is TGTGCCAGCAGTATAGAGGGACTAGCGGGGAGTTGGGAGCAGTTCTTC. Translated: CASSIEGLAGSWEQFF.

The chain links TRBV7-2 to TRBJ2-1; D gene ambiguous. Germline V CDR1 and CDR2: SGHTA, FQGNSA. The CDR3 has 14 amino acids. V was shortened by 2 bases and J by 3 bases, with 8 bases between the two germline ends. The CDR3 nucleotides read TGTGCCAGCAGCTTAAGCTCTTACTACAATGAGCAGTTCTTC. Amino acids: CASSLSSYYNEQFF.

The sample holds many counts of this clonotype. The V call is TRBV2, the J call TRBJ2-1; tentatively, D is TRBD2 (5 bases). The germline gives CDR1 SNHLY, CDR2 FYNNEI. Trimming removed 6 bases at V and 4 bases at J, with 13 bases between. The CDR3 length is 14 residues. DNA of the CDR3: TGTGCCAGCAGCCCTAGCAGTCCTTACAATGAGCAGTTCTTC. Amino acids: CASSPSSPYNEQFF.

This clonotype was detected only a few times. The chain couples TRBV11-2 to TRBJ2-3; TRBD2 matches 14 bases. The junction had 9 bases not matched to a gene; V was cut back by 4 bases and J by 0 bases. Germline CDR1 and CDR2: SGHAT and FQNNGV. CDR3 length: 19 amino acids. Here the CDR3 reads CASSYGGLAGELSTDTQYF. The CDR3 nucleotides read TGTGCCAGCAGCTATGGGGGACTAGCGGGAGAGCTTAGCACAGATACGCAGTATTTT.

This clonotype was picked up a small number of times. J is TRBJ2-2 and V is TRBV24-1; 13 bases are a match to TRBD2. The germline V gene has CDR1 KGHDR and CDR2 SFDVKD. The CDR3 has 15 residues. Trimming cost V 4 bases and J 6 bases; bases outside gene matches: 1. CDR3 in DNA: TGTGCCACCAGTGACACTAGCGGGAGGGCCGGGGAGCTGTTTTTT. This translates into CATSDTSGRAGELFF.

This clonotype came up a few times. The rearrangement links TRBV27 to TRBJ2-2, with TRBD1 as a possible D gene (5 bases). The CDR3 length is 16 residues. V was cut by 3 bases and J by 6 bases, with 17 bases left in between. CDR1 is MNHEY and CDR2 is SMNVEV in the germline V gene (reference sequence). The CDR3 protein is CASSLGLLITPGELFF. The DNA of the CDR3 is TGTGCCAGCAGTTTGGGGCTACTTATAACGCCCGGGGAGCTGTTTTTT.

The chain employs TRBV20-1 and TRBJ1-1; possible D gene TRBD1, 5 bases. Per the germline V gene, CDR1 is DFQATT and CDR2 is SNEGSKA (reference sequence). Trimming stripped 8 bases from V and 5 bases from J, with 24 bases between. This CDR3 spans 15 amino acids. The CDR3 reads CSFFGEAGRGTEAFF. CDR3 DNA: TGCAGTTTTTTTGGGGAGGCAGGGAGAGGGACTGAAGCTTTCTTT.